These T cell receptor beta chains were read from a single sample in a study of a mutant IDH1 vaccine in newly diagnosed glioma. The antigens these receptors bind are not known. Here immunoSEQ multiplex PCR was the method, and the copy in TCRdb shows in-frame clones only, minus some. This sample yields fewer than 25,000 clones, of which roughly 84% are seen a single time; around 2.8% belongs to the top ten. The sample here was PBMCs, taken from a glioma patient whose treatment included an IDH1 peptide vaccine. These receptors all come from a man in his forties with glioma. Both conserved end residues are part of each CDR3. A D gene is named only where the DNA matches it firmly. The listing skips clone size in some rows; elsewhere it reads once, few, many or a size class.

v_gene	j_gene	d_gene	abundance	CDR3aa	CDR3nt
TRBV19	TRBJ1-5	.	.	CASSIIKTDQPQHF	TGTGCCAGTAGTATAATTAAGACCGACCAGCCCCAGCATTTT
TRBV6-6	TRBJ2-5	.	.	CASSYTPRGPQETQYF	TGTGCCAGCAGTTACACCCCCCGGGGCCCCCAAGAGACCCAGTACTTC
TRBV18	TRBJ1-2	.	once	CASSPLYVRDGSYGYTF	TGTGCCAGCTCACCACTATACGTCCGGGACGGATCCTATGGCTACACCTTC
TRBV2	TRBJ1-5	.	.	CASTKTGNQPQHF	TGTGCCAGCACCAAAACAGGTAATCAGCCCCAGCATTTT
TRBV6-6	TRBJ1-2	.	.	CASTDSNYGYTF	TGTGCCAGTACGGACTCTAACTATGGCTACACCTTC
TRBV18	TRBJ2-1	TRBD2	.	CASSPPGLAGVYEQFF	TGTGCCAGCTCACCACCGGGGCTAGCGGGAGTCTATGAGCAGTTCTTC
TRBV18	TRBJ1-5	.	once	CASSPDEYQPQHF	TGTGCCAGCTCACCTGACGAGTATCAGCCCCAGCATTTT
TRBV6-6	TRBJ1-5	.	.	CASSYSGFGGQPQHF	TGTGCCAGCAGTTACTCGGGGTTTGGGGGTCAGCCCCAGCATTTT
TRBV9	TRBJ2-2	TRBD1	.	CASSVATAGGTGELFF	TGTGCCAGCAGCGTAGCTACGGCAGGGGGTACCGGGGAGCTGTTTTTT
TRBV6-5	TRBJ1-3	.	.	CASTGGNTIYF	TGTGCCAGCACAGGGGGAAACACCATATATTTT
TRBV19	TRBJ2-7	.	.	CASSIGGIFGYEQYF	TGTGCCAGTAGTATTGGCGGGATTTTTGGCTACGAGCAGTACTTC
TRBV4-3	TRBJ2-7	TRBD2	.	CASSQEPGGPHEQYF	TGCGCCAGCAGCCAAGAACCGGGAGGGCCCCACGAGCAGTACTTC
TRBV19	TRBJ2-5	.	.	CASSREAGETQYF	TGTGCCAGTAGTAGGGAAGCGGGTGAGACCCAGTACTTC
TRBV10-3	TRBJ2-7	TRBD2	.	CAIGTSGIYEQYF	TGTGCCATAGGGACTAGCGGGATATACGAGCAGTACTTC
TRBV27	TRBJ2-3	.	once	CASSRAGWGTDTQYF	TGTGCCAGCAGTAGAGCGGGTTGGGGCACAGATACGCAGTATTTT
TRBV7-7	TRBJ2-5	.	once	CASSLFGEETQYF	TGTGCCAGCAGCTTGTTTGGGGAAGAGACCCAGTACTTC
TRBV9	TRBJ2-1	TRBD2	.	CASSVVGTSGSNEQFF	TGTGCCAGCAGCGTAGTGGGGACTAGCGGGAGTAATGAGCAGTTCTTC
TRBV27	TRBJ2-7	TRBD1	.	CASSKKQTGGSYEQYF	TGTGCCAGCAGCAAGAAACAAACAGGGGGCTCCTACGAGCAGTACTTC
TRBV5-8	TRBJ2-1	TRBD2	.	CASSFRTSGSKNEQFF	TGTGCCAGCAGCTTCCGGACTAGCGGGAGCAAAAATGAGCAGTTCTTC
TRBV2	TRBJ1-1	.	once	CASSEGTDNTEAFF	TGTGCCAGCAGTGAAGGGACGGATAACACTGAAGCTTTCTTT
TRBV11-2	TRBJ1-2	TRBD1	medium-sized	CASSRIRDRDGYTF	TGTGCCAGCAGCCGAATCCGGGACAGAGATGGCTACACCTTC
TRBV29-1	TRBJ1-1	.	.	CSASDRRNTEAFF	TGCAGCGCGAGCGACAGAAGGAACACTGAAGCTTTCTTT
TRBV19	TRBJ1-2	TRBD1	.	CASSTRRQGAMRGYTF	TGTGCCAGTAGTACACGACGCCAGGGGGCCATGCGCGGCTACACCTTC
TRBV28	TRBJ1-5	.	.	CASGQTNQPQHF	TGTGCCAGCGGACAGACCAATCAGCCCCAGCATTTT
TRBV6-5	TRBJ2-2	.	few	CASSYRPWGTGELFF	TGTGCCAGCAGTTACCGACCCTGGGGCACCGGGGAGCTGTTTTTT
TRBV19	TRBJ2-4	TRBD1	.	CASRGTGGDKNIQYF	TGTGCCAGTAGGGGGACAGGGGGCGACAAAAACATTCAGTACTTC
TRBV10-3	TRBJ1-1	.	.	CALRTGILSAEAFF	TGTGCCTTACGAACGGGTATCCTCTCCGCTGAAGCTTTCTTT
TRBV15	TRBJ1-3	.	.	CATSREGRGGNTIYF	TGTGCCACCAGCAGAGAGGGCAGGGGTGGAAACACCATATATTTT
TRBV7-9	TRBJ2-7	.	once	CASTKDSPSYEQYF	TGTGCCAGCACTAAGGACAGCCCCTCCTACGAGCAGTACTTC
TRBV7-6	TRBJ2-1	TRBD2	.	CASSLDPSGRSYNEQFF	TGTGCCAGCAGCTTAGACCCCAGCGGGAGGTCCTACAATGAGCAGTTCTTC
TRBV4-2	TRBJ2-7	.	.	CASSQDYGVEQYF	TGTGCCAGCAGCCAAGATTACGGGGTCGAGCAGTACTTC
TRBV19	TRBJ2-3	TRBD1	.	CASSLQGVDTQYF	TGTGCCAGTAGTCTACAGGGGGTAGATACGCAGTATTTT
TRBV15	TRBJ1-5	.	few	CATSRDQGPQHF	TGTGCCACCAGCAGAGATCAAGGGCCCCAGCATTTT
TRBV6-4	TRBJ1-4	TRBD1	.	CASSEGTGGNEKLFF	TGTGCCAGCAGTGAGGGGACAGGGGGCAATGAAAAACTGTTTTTT
TRBV27	TRBJ1-2	TRBD1	few	CASSFSLGQGYGYTF	TGTGCCAGCAGTTTCTCACTCGGACAGGGCTATGGCTACACCTTC
TRBV30	TRBJ1-2	.	.	CAWKPTDGGYTF	TGTGCCTGGAAACCGACGGATGGAGGCTACACCTTC